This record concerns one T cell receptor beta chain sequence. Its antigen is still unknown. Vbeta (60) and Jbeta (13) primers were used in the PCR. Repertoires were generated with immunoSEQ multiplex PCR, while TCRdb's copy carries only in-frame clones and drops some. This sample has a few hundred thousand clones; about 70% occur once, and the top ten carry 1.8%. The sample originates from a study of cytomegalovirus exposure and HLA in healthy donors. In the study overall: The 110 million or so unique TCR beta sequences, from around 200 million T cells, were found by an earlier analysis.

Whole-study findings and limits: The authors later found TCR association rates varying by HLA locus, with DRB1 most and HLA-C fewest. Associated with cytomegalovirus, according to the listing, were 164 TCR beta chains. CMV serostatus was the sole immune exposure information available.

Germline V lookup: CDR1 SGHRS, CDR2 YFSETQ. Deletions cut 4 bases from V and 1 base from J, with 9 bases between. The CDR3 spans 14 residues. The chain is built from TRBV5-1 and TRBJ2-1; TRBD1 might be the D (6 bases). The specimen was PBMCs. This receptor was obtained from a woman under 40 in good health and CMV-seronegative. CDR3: CASSPDRSYNEQFF. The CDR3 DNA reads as TGCGCCAGCAGCCCGGACAGATCCTACAATGAGCAGTTCTTC.